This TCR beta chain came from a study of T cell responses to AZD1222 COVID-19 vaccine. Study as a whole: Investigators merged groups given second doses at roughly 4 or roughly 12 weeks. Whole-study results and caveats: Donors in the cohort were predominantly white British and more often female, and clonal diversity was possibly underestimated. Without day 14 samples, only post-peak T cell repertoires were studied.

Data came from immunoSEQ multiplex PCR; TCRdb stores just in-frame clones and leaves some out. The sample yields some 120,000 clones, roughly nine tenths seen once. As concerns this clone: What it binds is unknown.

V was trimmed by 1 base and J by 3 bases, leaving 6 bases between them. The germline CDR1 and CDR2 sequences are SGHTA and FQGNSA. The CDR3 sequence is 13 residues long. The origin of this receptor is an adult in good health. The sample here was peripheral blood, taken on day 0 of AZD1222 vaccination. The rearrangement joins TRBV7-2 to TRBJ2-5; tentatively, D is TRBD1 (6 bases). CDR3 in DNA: TGTGCCAGCAGCTTAGACAGGGAAGAGACCCAGTACTTC. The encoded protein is CASSLDREETQYF.